Each of the 29 T cell receptor beta chains below was sequenced from the same sample in a study of T cell repertoires in cytomegalovirus infection. TCRdb passed the reads through MiXCR, listing each CDR3 protein once. The table lists some 350,000 distinct CDR3 sequences, roughly 34% of them singletons. No antigens are known for them. Here the sequenced sample was cultured PBMCs, taken from culture after CMV antigen stimulation. Every receptor here comes from a human donor in good health (CMV status not recorded). Some clones in this sample may be carry-over from other donors' samples.

The gene calls are TRBV4-1 and TRBJ1-2; maybe TRBD1 (5 bases). This CDR3 spans 15 amino acids. Germline CDR1 reads MGHRA; CDR2 reads YSYEKL. The V gene lost 3 bases and the J gene lost 4 bases, with 15 bases spanning the gap. The CDR3 coding sequence is TGCGCCAGCAGCCACGGGGGGGAGGCGATCTATGGCTACACCTTC. Protein sequence: CASSHGGEAIYGYTF.

The rearrangement joins TRBV5-4 to TRBJ1-2, with D perhaps matching TRBD1 (6 bases). Per germline, CDR1 SGHNT and CDR2 YYREEE (reference sequence). V was clipped by 0 bases and J by 10 bases, with 13 bases between them. The CDR3 is 13 residues long. CDR3 coding DNA: TGTGCCAGCAGCTTGGCCCAGGGGCATGCCTACACCTTC. Amino acids: CASSLAQGHAYTF.

This sequence joins TRBV29-1 and TRBJ1-1; 11 bases line up with TRBD1. Unmatched junction bases numbered 5, after V lost 4 bases and J lost 4 bases. Per germline, CDR1 SQVTM and CDR2 ANQGSEA. The CDR3 spans 14 residues. The CDR3 DNA sequence: TGCAGCGTTGCGTTCGGGACAGGGGGCACTGAAGCTTTCTTT. This gives the protein CSVAFGTGGTEAFF. The whole variable domain, remainder taken from reference TRBV29-1 and TRBJ1-1, is SAVISQKPSRDICQRGTSLTIQCQVDSQVTMMFWYRQQPGQSLTLIATANQGSEATYESGFVIDKFPISRPNLTFSTLTVSNMSPEDSSIYLCSVAFGTGGTEAFFGQGTRLTVV.

The rearrangement uses TRBV29-1 and TRBJ2-2; D gene uncertain. The CDR3 has 14 residues. The V end lost 5 bases, the J end lost 0 bases, and 10 bases lay between the germline ends. The V gene's germline CDR1 is SQVTM and CDR2 ANQGSEA. DNA of the CDR3: TGCAGCGTTCCACTGAACCCGAACACCGGGGAGCTGTTTTTT. Protein: CSVPLNPNTGELFF.

This clonotype came up a few times. The J gene is TRBJ1-2, the V gene TRBV20-1, with D possibly being TRBD1 (6 bases). Germline CDR1 DFQATT, CDR2 SNEGSKA (reference sequence). Deletions cut 3 bases from V and 2 bases from J, with 10 bases between. The CDR3 covers 13 residues. As DNA, the CDR3 is TGCAGTGCTAGCACACAGGGCAACTATGGCTACACCTTC. Its translation is CSASTQGNYGYTF.

The V call is TRBV9, the J call TRBJ2-3; 14 positions match TRBD2. J lost 4 bases, V lost 3 bases, and 10 bases had no gene match. The germline gives CDR1 SGDLS, CDR2 YYNGEE. The CDR3 runs to 18 residues. Here the CDR3 reads CASSATTSGRAQADTQYF. CDR3 DNA: TGTGCCAGCAGCGCCACGACTAGCGGGAGGGCCCAAGCAGATACGCAGTATTTT.

This chain uses TRBV9 with TRBJ1-6, with unresolved D. The length of the CDR3 is 15 residues. The germline gives CDR1 SGDLS, CDR2 YYNGEE. V was shortened by 2 bases and J by 7 bases, with 13 bases between the two germline ends. This CDR3 reads CASSVRGGENSPLHF. CDR3 sequence (DNA): TGTGCCAGCAGCGTCCGGGGAGGTGAGAATTCACCCCTCCACTTT. Complete variable domain (other parts from reference TRBV9 and TRBJ1-6): DSGVTQTPKHLITATGQRVTLRCSPRSGDLSVYWYQQSLDQGLQFLIQYYNGEERAKGNILERFSAQQFPDLHSELNLSSLELGDSALYFCASSVRGGENSPLHFGNGTRLTVT.

The chain couples TRBV10-3 to TRBJ1-3, with D unresolved. CDR3 length: 15 amino acids. CDR1 is ENHRY and CDR2 is SYGVKD in the germline V gene. With 6 bases removed from V and 0 bases from J, the gap between germline ends came to 12 bases. The CDR3 loop is CAIRTDGSSGNTIYF. CDR3 bases: TGTGCCATCAGGACCGACGGAAGCTCTGGAAACACCATATATTTT.

The chain joins TRBV5-1 to TRBJ2-2; 10 bases line up with TRBD2. J gave up 4 bases and V 3 bases, and 9 bases lay outside the gene matches. The CDR3 sequence is 17 residues long. CDR1 and CDR2 (germline): SGHRS, YFSETQ. The CDR3 nucleotides are TGCGCCAGCAGCTCAGGAGCGGGAGGGCCAAGCACCGGGGAGCTGTTTTTT. Its translation is CASSSGAGGPSTGELFF.

The chain links TRBV6-2 or TRBV6-3 to TRBJ2-3; TRBD2 might be the D (5 bases). There are 17 residues in the CDR3. Germline CDR1 and CDR2: MNHEY and SVGEGT. V was cut by 6 bases and J by 0 bases, with 19 bases left in between. CDR3 DNA sequence: TGTGCCAGCAGATTGAAGAGAGCGGATATGAGCACAGATACGCAGTATTTT. It codes for CASRLKRADMSTDTQYF.

This clonotype was seen a single time. The chain carries TRBV10-3 and TRBJ1-2, with 8 bases fitting TRBD1. The CDR3 spans 13 residues. J was trimmed by 3 bases and V by 6 bases; bases with no gene match: 3. CDR1 and CDR2 (germline): ENHRY, SYGVKD. The CDR3 region has the DNA TGTGCCATCAGCCTACAGGGGGACTATGGCTACACCTTC. Translated: CAISLQGDYGYTF.

The J gene is TRBJ2-3, the V gene TRBV12-3 or TRBV12-4; TRBD1 might be the D (6 bases). The CDR3 loop spans 15 amino acids. V dropped 5 bases and J dropped 2 bases, with 14 bases sitting between them. CDR3 in amino acids: CASSGDGQYTDTQYF. In DNA form, the CDR3 reads TGTGCCAGCAGTGGGGACGGACAGTACACAGATACGCAGTATTTT.

The chain recombines TRBV27 with TRBJ2-7; 7 bases map to TRBD2. The CDR3 runs 13 residues. With V trimmed by 5 bases and J by 4 bases, 5 bases remained unmatched. The germline CDR1 and CDR2 sequences are MNHEY and SMNVEV (reference sequence). CDR3 region: CASSGGTTYEQYF. The CDR3 DNA reads TGTGCCAGCAGTGGTGGGACTACATACGAGCAGTACTTC.

This chain's CDR3 is CASSGGLAVGATDTQYF. Here the CDR3 DNA reads TGTGCCAGTAGTGGGGGACTAGCGGTAGGAGCCACAGATACGCAGTATTTT. The V and J genes are TRBV19 and TRBJ2-3; 11 bases align to TRBD2. This CDR3 region has 17 residues. J lost 2 bases, V lost 5 bases, and 9 bases had no gene match. Germline CDR1 LNHDA, CDR2 SQIVND (reference sequence).

This rearrangement joins TRBV6-2 or TRBV6-3 to TRBJ2-2, with 10 bases aligning to TRBD1. From germline, CDR1 is MNHEY and CDR2 SVGEGT. The CDR3 runs 14 residues. V lost 6 bases and J lost 4; bases outside the gene matches: 2. CDR3 DNA sequence: TGTGCCAGCAGGTGGACAGGGGGCACCGGGGAGCTGTTTTTT. The encoded protein is CASRWTGGTGELFF.

This clonotype was observed a few times. The V call is TRBV7-2, the J call TRBJ2-2; a possible D gene is TRBD1 (6 bases). The length of the CDR3 is 15 residues. Trimming took 7 bases from V and 1 from J, leaving 13 bases between them. CDR1 SGHTA and CDR2 FQGNSA come from the germline V gene. The CDR3 spells CASNRRTVNTGELFF. The CDR3, as DNA: TGTGCCAGCAACAGGAGGACAGTGAACACCGGGGAGCTGTTTTTT.

V is TRBV7-6 and J is TRBJ2-1; 9 nucleotides line up with TRBD2. With V trimmed by 5 bases and J by 8 bases, 16 bases remained unmatched. The CDR3 runs 17 residues. Germline loops: CDR1 SGHVS, CDR2 FNYEAQ. The CDR3 is CASSQYVAGDFNDEQFF. The CDR3 nucleotides read TGTGCCAGCAGCCAGTACGTAGCGGGAGACTTTAACGATGAGCAGTTCTTC. The full variable domain, with the rest looked up from reference TRBV7-6 and TRBJ2-1, is GAGVSQSPRYKVTKRGQDVALRCDPISGHVSLYWYRQALGQGPEFLTYFNYEAQQDKSGLPNDRFSAERPEGSISTLTIQRTEQRDSAMYRCASSQYVAGDFNDEQFFGPGTRLTVL.

This clonotype was recorded only once. The V and J genes are TRBV19 and TRBJ1-2; TRBD1 aligns across 7 bases. The germline CDR1 and CDR2 sequences are LNHDA and SQIVND (reference sequence). V lost 10 bases to trimming and J lost 7 bases; unmatched junction nucleotides: 9. The CDR3 runs 12 residues. The CDR3 loop is CATLTGRSGYTF. The DNA for the CDR3 is TGTGCCACCCTGACAGGGCGGAGTGGCTACACCTTC.

This clonotype has just one count. The V gene is TRBV7-3, the J gene TRBJ2-1, with TRBD2 matching 9 bases. The CDR3 consists of 17 residues. CDR1 and CDR2 (germline): SGHTA, FQGTGA. V trimming: 1 base; J trimming: 8 bases; junction bases outside the gene matches: 12. The CDR3 loop is CASSLKPASGIDDEQFF. CDR3 nucleotides: TGTGCCAGCAGCTTAAAGCCCGCTAGCGGGATTGACGATGAGCAGTTCTTC.

This clonotype was seen a few times. The chain couples TRBV9 to TRBJ2-1, with a possible D match to TRBD2 (5 bases). V was shortened by 4 bases and J by 2 bases, with 13 bases between the two germline ends. The CDR3 loop spans 15 amino acids. CDR1 SGDLS and CDR2 YYNGEE come from the germline V gene. In nucleotides, the CDR3 is TGTGCCAGCAGCCCCCGGAGCGGCCCCTACAATGAGCAGTTCTTC. Translation: CASSPRSGPYNEQFF. Together with reference TRBV9 and TRBJ2-1, the CDR3 gives the full variable domain: DSGVTQTPKHLITATGQRVTLRCSPRSGDLSVYWYQQSLDQGLQFLIQYYNGEERAKGNILERFSAQQFPDLHSELNLSSLELGDSALYFCASSPRSGPYNEQFFGPGTRLTVL.

This clonotype was observed a few times. The CDR3 here is CASRAREDGTIYF. The CDR3 coding sequence is TGTGCCAGCAGAGCCCGGGAGGACGGCACCATATATTTT. V gene TRBV2 combines with J gene TRBJ1-3, with D unclear. This CDR3 comprises 13 residues. Between the trimmed V and J ends, which lost 6 bases and 9 bases, there was a span of 15 bases. Germline loops: CDR1 SNHLY, CDR2 FYNNEI.

The genes are TRBV28 and TRBJ1-5; a possible D gene is TRBD1 (5 bases). V lost 7 bases, J lost 9 bases, and 16 bases lay in between. CDR3 size: 13 residues. CDR1 is MDHEN, CDR2 SYDVKM, per germline. The CDR3 sequence: CASKRDVGGPQHF. The CDR3 region has the DNA TGTGCCAGCAAAAGGGACGTAGGAGGGCCCCAGCATTTT. Full variable domain (remainder filled in from reference TRBV28 and TRBJ1-5): DVKVTQSSRYLVKRTGEKVFLECVQDMDHENMFWYRQDPGLGLRLIYFSYDVKMKEKGDIPEGYSVSREKKERFSLILESASTNQTSMYLCASKRDVGGPQHFGDGTRLSIL.

The CDR3 DNA sequence: TGTGCCAGTAGTATCCGCCTAGCGGGTGTCAGCACAGATACGCAGTATTTT. Amino acids: CASSIRLAGVSTDTQYF. V is TRBV19 and J is TRBJ2-3; 8 bases align to TRBD2. Germline CDR1 reads LNHDA; CDR2 reads SQIVND (reference sequence). Germline trimming cut 3 bases from V and 0 bases from J; bases unmatched to any gene: 8. The CDR3 has 17 residues.

This clonotype was detected a few times. The chain combines TRBV5-5 with TRBJ1-2; maybe TRBD1 (6 bases). The CDR3 length is 14 residues. Germline V gene sequence: CDR1 SGHKS, CDR2 YYEKEE (reference sequence). Trimming took off 3 bases at V and 8 bases at J, with 17 bases between the two ends. CDR3 protein: CASSSTTGRRGYTF. CDR3 nucleotide sequence: TGTGCCAGCAGCTCGACGACAGGCCGAAGGGGCTACACCTTC.

The chain joins TRBV4-1 to TRBJ1-5, with D perhaps matching TRBD1 (5 bases). V gave up 0 bases and J gave up 6 bases, with 15 bases separating them. The germline CDR1 and CDR2 sequences are MGHRA and YSYEKL. CDR3 length: 16 amino acids. The CDR3, as DNA: TGCGCCAGCAGCCAAGAGGTGGGGCGGGGAATTCAGCCCCAGCATTTT. Amino acids: CASSQEVGRGIQPQHF.

The genes are TRBV7-2 and TRBJ2-5, with D perhaps given as TRBD1 or TRBD2 (5 bases each). Trimming pared 4 bases from V and 4 bases from J, leaving 16 bases between. The germline CDR1 and CDR2 sequences are SGHTA and FQGNSA. The CDR3 is 15 residues long. The CDR3 nucleotides are TGTGCCAGCAGCTACTCCGGGACCCGGGGAGAGACCCAGTACTTC. Its translation is CASSYSGTRGETQYF.

The gene calls are TRBV12-3 or TRBV12-4 and TRBJ2-1; 13 nucleotides agree with TRBD2. The length of the CDR3 is 15 residues. V gave up 4 bases and J gave up 7 bases; unmatched junction bases: 4. The CDR3 coding sequence is TGTGCCAGCAGTTATTGGACTAGCGGGAGTAATGAGCAGTTCTTC. Translating gives CASSYWTSGSNEQFF.

A word on this clonotype: One junction end does not reproduce the germline sequence, and a read error may be involved. V usage is TRBV18 and J usage is TRBJ2-1, with D hard to call. This CDR3 region has 18 residues. CDR1 and CDR2 from the germline V gene are KGHSH and LQKENI. The CDR3 sequence: CASSPSSRLGSSYDEQFF. In DNA, the CDR3 is TGTGCCAGCTCACCATCGTCGCGGCTGGGAAGCTCCTACGATGAGCAGTTCTTC.

V is TRBV12-3 or TRBV12-4 and J is TRBJ2-3; D not resolved. With 6 bases removed from V and 7 bases from J, the gap between germline ends came to 8 bases. The CDR3 has 11 amino acids. The CDR3 coding sequence is TGTGCCAGCAGCCGGAAATATACGCAGTATTTT. Protein product: CASSRKYTQYF.